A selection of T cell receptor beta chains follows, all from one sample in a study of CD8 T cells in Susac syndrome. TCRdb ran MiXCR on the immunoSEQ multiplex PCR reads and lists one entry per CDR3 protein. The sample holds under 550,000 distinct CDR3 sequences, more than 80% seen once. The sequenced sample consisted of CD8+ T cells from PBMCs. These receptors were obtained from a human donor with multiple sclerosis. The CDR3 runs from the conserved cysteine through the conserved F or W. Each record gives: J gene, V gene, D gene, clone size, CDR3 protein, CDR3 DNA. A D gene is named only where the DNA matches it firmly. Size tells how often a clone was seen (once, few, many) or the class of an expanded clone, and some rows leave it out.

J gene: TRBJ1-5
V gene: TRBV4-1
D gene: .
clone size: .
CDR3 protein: CASSQDAGALNQPQHF
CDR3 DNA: TGCGCCAGCAGCCAAGATGCAGGGGCGCTCAATCAGCCCCAGCATTTT

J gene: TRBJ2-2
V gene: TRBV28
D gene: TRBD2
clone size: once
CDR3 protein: CASSLLLNGLAREDGELFF
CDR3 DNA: TGTGCCAGCAGTTTACTACTCAACGGACTAGCGAGGGAGGACGGGGAGCTGTTTTTT

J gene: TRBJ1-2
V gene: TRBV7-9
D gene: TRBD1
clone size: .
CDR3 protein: CASSPTGGLDGYTF
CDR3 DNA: TGTGCCAGCAGTCCTACAGGGGGACTGGATGGCTACACCTTC

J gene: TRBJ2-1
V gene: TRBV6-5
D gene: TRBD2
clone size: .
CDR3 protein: CASSYSFRGGYNEQFF
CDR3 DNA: TGTGCCAGCAGTTACTCCTTCCGGGGGGGCTACAATGAGCAGTTCTTC

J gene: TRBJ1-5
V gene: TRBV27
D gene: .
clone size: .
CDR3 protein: CASSFSQNQPQHF
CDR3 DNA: TGTGCCAGCAGTTTTTCGCAGAATCAGCCCCAGCATTTT

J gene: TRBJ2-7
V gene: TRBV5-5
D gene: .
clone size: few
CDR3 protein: CASSRGETYEQYF
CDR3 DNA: TGTGCCAGCAGCCGCGGGGAAACCTACGAGCAGTACTTC

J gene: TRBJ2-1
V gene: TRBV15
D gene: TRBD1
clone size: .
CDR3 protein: CATTGTDLHNEQFF
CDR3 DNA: TGTGCCACCACCGGGACAGACCTTCACAATGAGCAGTTCTTC

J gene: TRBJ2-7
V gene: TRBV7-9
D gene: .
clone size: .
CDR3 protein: CASSLEGVSYEQYF
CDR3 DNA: TGTGCCAGCAGCTTAGAAGGCGTTTCCTACGAGCAGTACTTC

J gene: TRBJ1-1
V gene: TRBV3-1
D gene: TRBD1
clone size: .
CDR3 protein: CASSHLGTGDTEAFF
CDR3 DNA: TGTGCCAGCAGCCACCTCGGGACAGGGGACACTGAAGCTTTCTTT

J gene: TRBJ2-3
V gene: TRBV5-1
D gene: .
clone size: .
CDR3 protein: CASSPSPPGGSTDTQYF
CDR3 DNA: TGCGCCAGCAGCCCCTCCCCCCCCGGGGGATCCACAGATACGCAGTATTTT

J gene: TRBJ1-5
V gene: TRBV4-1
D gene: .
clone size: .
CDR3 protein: CASSQVYRRPQHF
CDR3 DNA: TGCGCCAGCAGCCAAGTCTATCGGCGGCCCCAGCATTTT

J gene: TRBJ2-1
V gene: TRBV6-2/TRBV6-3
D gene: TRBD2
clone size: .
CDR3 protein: CASTEEGTSGLGQFF
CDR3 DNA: TGTGCCAGCACCGAGGAGGGGACTAGCGGCTTAGGACAGTTCTTC

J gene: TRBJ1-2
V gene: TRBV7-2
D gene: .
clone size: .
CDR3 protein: CASALASYGYTF
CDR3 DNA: TGTGCCAGCGCTTTGGCGAGCTATGGCTACACCTTC

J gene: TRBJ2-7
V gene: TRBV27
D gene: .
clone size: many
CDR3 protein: CASSSTGYEQYF
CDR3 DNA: TGTGCCAGCAGTTCGACAGGCTACGAGCAGTACTTC

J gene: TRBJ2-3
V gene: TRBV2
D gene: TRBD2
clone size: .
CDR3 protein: CASSRPLAGVNTDTQYF
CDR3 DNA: TGTGCCAGCAGCAGACCACTAGCGGGGGTCAACACAGATACGCAGTATTTT

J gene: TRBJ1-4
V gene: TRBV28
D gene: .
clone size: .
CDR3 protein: CASSPTAHYRVLDEKLFF
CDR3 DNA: TGTGCCAGCAGTCCGACTGCACATTACAGGGTTCTTGATGAAAAACTGTTTTTT

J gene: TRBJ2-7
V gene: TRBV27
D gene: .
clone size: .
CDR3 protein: CASTQGGVAAEQYF
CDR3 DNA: TGTGCCAGCACTCAGGGGGGGGTTGCGGCCGAGCAGTACTTC

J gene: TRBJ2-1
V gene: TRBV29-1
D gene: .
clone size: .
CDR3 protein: CSVEDLGTENNEQFF
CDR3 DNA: TGCAGCGTTGAAGATCTTGGGACTGAGAACAATGAGCAGTTCTTC

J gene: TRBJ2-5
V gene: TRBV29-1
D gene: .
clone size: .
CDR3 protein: CSVLWGTQYF
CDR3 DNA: TGCAGCGTGCTATGGGGGACCCAGTACTTC

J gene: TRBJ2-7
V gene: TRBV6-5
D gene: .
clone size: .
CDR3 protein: CASTRTGDSYEQYF
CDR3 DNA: TGTGCCAGCACCCGGACTGGGGACTCCTACGAGCAGTACTTC

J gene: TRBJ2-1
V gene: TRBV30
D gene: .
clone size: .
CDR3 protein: CAWRKDTSSYNEQFF
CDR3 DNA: TGTGCCTGGAGAAAGGATACGAGCTCCTACAATGAGCAGTTCTTC

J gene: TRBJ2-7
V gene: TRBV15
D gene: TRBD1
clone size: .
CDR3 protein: CAIEAGGEQYF
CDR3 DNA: TGTGCCATCGAAGCAGGGGGAGAGCAGTACTTC

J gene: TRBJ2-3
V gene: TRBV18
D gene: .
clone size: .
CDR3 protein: CASSRVPARGPDTQYF
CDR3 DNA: TGTGCCAGCTCAAGGGTCCCAGCGAGAGGACCAGATACGCAGTATTTT

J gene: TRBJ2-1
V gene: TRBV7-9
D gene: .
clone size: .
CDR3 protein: CASSGTAFYNEQFF
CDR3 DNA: TGTGCCAGCAGCGGAACAGCGTTCTACAATGAGCAGTTCTTC

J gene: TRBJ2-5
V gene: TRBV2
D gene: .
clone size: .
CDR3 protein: CASSVGIETQYF
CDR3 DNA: TGTGCCAGCAGTGTTGGGATAGAGACCCAGTACTTC

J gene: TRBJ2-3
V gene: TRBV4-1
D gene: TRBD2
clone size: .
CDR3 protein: CASSQLTSGSTDTQYF
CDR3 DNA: TGCGCCAGCAGCCAGCTGACTAGCGGGAGTACAGATACGCAGTATTTT

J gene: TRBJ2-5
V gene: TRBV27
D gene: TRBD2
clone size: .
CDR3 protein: CASSTSGNLGETQYF
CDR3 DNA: TGTGCCAGCAGTACTAGCGGGAACCTGGGGGAGACCCAGTACTTC

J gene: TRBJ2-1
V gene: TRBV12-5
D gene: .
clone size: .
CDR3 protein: CASGLVRSGYNEQFF
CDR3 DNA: TGTGCTAGTGGTTTGGTAAGGAGCGGATACAATGAGCAGTTCTTC

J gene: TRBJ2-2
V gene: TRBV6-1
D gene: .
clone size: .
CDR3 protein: CASRDSPGELFF
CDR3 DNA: TGTGCCAGCAGGGACTCACCCGGGGAGCTGTTTTTT

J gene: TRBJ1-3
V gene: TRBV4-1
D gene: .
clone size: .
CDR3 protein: CASSQGRLSGNTIYF
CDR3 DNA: TGCGCCAGCAGCCAAGGCCGCCTCTCTGGAAACACCATATATTTT

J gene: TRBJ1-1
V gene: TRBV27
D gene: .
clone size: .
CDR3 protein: CASSLGASKGWSTEAFF
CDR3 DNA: TGTGCCAGCAGTTTAGGTGCCAGCAAGGGGTGGAGCACTGAAGCTTTCTTT

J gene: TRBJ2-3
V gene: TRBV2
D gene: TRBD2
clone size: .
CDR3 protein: CASSELARGGDTQYF
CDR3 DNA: TGTGCCAGCAGTGAACTAGCCCGCGGGGGGGATACGCAGTATTTT

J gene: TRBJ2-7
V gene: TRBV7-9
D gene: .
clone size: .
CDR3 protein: CASSSFEESTGEQYF
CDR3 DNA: TGTGCCAGCAGCTCCTTCGAAGAGAGCACGGGGGAGCAGTACTTC

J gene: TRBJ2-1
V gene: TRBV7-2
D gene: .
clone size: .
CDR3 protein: CASSFSRGPDNEQFF
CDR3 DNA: TGTGCCAGCAGCTTCTCTCGGGGGCCGGACAATGAGCAGTTCTTC

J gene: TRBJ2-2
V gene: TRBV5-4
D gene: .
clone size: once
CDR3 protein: CASSLDFGSSPGELFF
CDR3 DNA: TGTGCCAGCAGCTTGGACTTCGGCAGTTCCCCCGGGGAGCTGTTTTTT

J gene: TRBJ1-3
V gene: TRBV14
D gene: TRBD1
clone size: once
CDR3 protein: CASSLTPRDRAGNTIYF
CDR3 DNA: TGTGCCAGCAGCCTGACGCCCCGAGACAGGGCAGGAAACACCATATATTTT